The rows below give T cell receptor beta chains drawn from one sample of a study of cytomegalovirus exposure and HLA in healthy donors. The repertoire was sequenced with immunoSEQ multiplex PCR; TCRdb's copy has only in-frame clones and lacks some. In the table there are some 150,000 clones, 70% to 80% of which are singletons. Sequenced sample: PBMCs. Source of these receptors: a man aged 30 to 39 in good health and CMV-seropositive. The CDR3 runs from the conserved cysteine through the conserved F or W. The D gene is left open where the match is weak. Clone size is stated in some rows and not others, as once, few, many or a class when expanded.

size: few
J: TRBJ1-6
D: TRBD1
V: TRBV5-1
CDR3: CASSLGGQGPNNSPLHF
DNA: TGCGCCAGCAGCTTGGGAGGACAGGGTCCCAATAATTCACCCCTCCACTTT

size: -
J: TRBJ2-7
D: TRBD1
V: TRBV5-1
CDR3: CASSLDRDRGRGQYF
DNA: TGCGCCAGCAGCTTGGACCGGGACAGGGGGCGCGGGCAGTACTTC

size: -
J: TRBJ2-5
D: TRBD2
V: TRBV18
CDR3: CASSPVWRERLETQYF
DNA: TGTGCCAGCTCACCCGTATGGCGGGAGAGGTTGGAGACCCAGTACTTC

size: few
J: TRBJ1-2
D: -
V: TRBV2
CDR3: CASNPGGGSNYGYTF
DNA: TGTGCCAGCAACCCTGGGGGGGGCTCTAACTATGGCTACACCTTC

size: -
J: TRBJ1-1
D: TRBD1
V: TRBV6-6
CDR3: CASSLGTGGVNTEAFF
DNA: TGTGCCAGCAGCCTCGGGACAGGGGGAGTGAACACTGAAGCTTTCTTT

size: -
J: TRBJ2-7
D: -
V: TRBV27
CDR3: CASSITGSSYEQYF
DNA: TGTGCCAGCAGTATCACAGGTAGCTCCTACGAGCAGTACTTC

size: -
J: TRBJ2-1
D: TRBD1
V: TRBV19
CDR3: CASSLQGLRNNEQFF
DNA: TGTGCCAGTAGTTTACAGGGGCTCCGGAACAATGAGCAGTTCTTC

size: few
J: TRBJ2-1
D: -
V: TRBV30
CDR3: CAWRYPTRTDTYNEQFF
DNA: TGTGCCTGGAGATACCCCACTCGGACAGATACCTACAATGAGCAGTTCTTC

size: -
J: TRBJ2-7
D: -
V: TRBV11-3
CDR3: CASSLGAASYEQYF
DNA: TGTGCCAGCAGCTTAGGCGCGGCATCCTACGAGCAGTACTTC

size: -
J: TRBJ2-7
D: -
V: TRBV6-5
CDR3: CASSYARGKGYEQYF
DNA: TGTGCCAGCAGTTACGCCAGGGGTAAAGGCTACGAGCAGTACTTC

size: -
J: TRBJ1-1
D: -
V: TRBV5-1
CDR3: CASSPYRGGVNTEAFF
DNA: TGCGCCAGCAGCCCCTATAGAGGGGGGGTTAACACTGAAGCTTTCTTT

size: -
J: TRBJ2-6
D: -
V: TRBV5-1
CDR3: CASSLGGLTGANVLTF
DNA: TGCGCCAGCAGCTTAGGCGGACTAACTGGGGCCAACGTCCTGACTTTC

size: -
J: TRBJ2-3
D: -
V: TRBV9
CDR3: CASSEQGDTQYF
DNA: TGTGCCAGCAGCGAACAGGGAGATACGCAGTATTTT

size: once
J: TRBJ2-2
D: -
V: TRBV5-1
CDR3: CASSRAGLPNTGELFF
DNA: TGCGCCAGCAGCCGTGCAGGACTCCCGAACACCGGGGAGCTGTTTTTT

size: -
J: TRBJ1-5
D: -
V: TRBV4-2
CDR3: CASSQDLSGGGYSNQPQHF
DNA: TGTGCCAGCAGCCAAGACCTTTCGGGGGGCGGATATAGCAATCAGCCCCAGCATTTT

size: -
J: TRBJ2-5
D: -
V: TRBV2
CDR3: CASSAGRGWETQYF
DNA: TGTGCCAGCAGTGCCGGGAGAGGGTGGGAGACCCAGTACTTC

size: -
J: TRBJ1-1
D: -
V: TRBV29-1
CDR3: CSVTRGRTEAFF
DNA: TGCAGCGTGACCAGGGGACGCACTGAAGCTTTCTTT

size: once
J: TRBJ2-1
D: TRBD2
V: TRBV15
CDR3: CATSRVGGGGAYNEQFF
DNA: TGTGCCACCAGCAGAGTCGGAGGCGGGGGGGCCTACAATGAGCAGTTCTTC

size: -
J: TRBJ2-7
D: TRBD1
V: TRBV7-6
CDR3: CASSLEGVDRVGHEQYF
DNA: TGTGCCAGCAGCTTAGAGGGCGTCGACAGGGTGGGACACGAGCAGTACTTC

size: -
J: TRBJ2-7
D: TRBD2
V: TRBV7-3
CDR3: CASSLYGASGGSTSYEQYF
DNA: TGTGCCAGCAGCTTATACGGGGCTAGCGGAGGATCCACGTCATACGAGCAGTACTTC

size: -
J: TRBJ2-2
D: -
V: TRBV29-1
CDR3: CSGHTNTGELFF
DNA: TGCAGCGGACATACGAACACCGGGGAGCTGTTTTTT

size: -
J: TRBJ1-1
D: -
V: TRBV5-1
CDR3: CASSLDGMNTEAFF
DNA: TGCGCCAGCAGCTTGGACGGTATGAACACTGAAGCTTTCTTT

size: -
J: TRBJ2-5
D: -
V: TRBV27
CDR3: CASSLSPGAGPVEETQYF
DNA: TGTGCCAGCAGTTTATCGCCAGGGGCAGGGCCTGTGGAAGAGACCCAGTACTTC

size: -
J: TRBJ2-2
D: TRBD2
V: TRBV9
CDR3: CASSETARRETGELFF
DNA: TGTGCCAGCAGCGAAACCGCTCGGCGGGAGACCGGGGAGCTGTTTTTT

size: -
J: TRBJ2-1
D: -
V: TRBV7-8
CDR3: CASSLDYYEQFF
DNA: TGTGCCAGCAGCTTGGACTACTATGAGCAGTTCTTC

size: -
J: TRBJ1-1
D: -
V: TRBV6-5
CDR3: CASRLRGAGTEAFF
DNA: TGTGCCAGCAGGCTCAGGGGTGCCGGTACTGAAGCTTTCTTT